This is a list of T cell receptor beta chains from one sample in a study of blood T cells in healthy people across ages. MiXCR, run by TCRdb on the 5' RACE reads, gives a single entry per CDR3 protein. Here the sample spans 450,000 to 650,000 distinct CDR3 sequences, around 24% being singletons. This same sample was also taken into another study, of T cells of mothers and their children.

Material: blood. The receptors were gathered from a boy between 10 and 17 years old in good health. The CDR3 runs from the conserved cysteine through the conserved F or W. Each record gives: clone size, D gene, J gene, V gene, CDR3 protein, CDR3 DNA. D genes are given only for firm matches. Clone size is not always given. Where it is, it says once, few, many or a class for expanded clones.

clone size: few; D gene: NA; J gene: TRBJ1-1; V gene: TRBV6-2/TRBV6-3; CDR3 protein: CASSFPPGGTNTEAFF; CDR3 DNA: TGTGCCAGCAGTTTCCCCCCGGGAGGGACGAACACTGAAGCTTTCTTT
clone size: NA; D gene: NA; J gene: TRBJ1-2; V gene: TRBV7-2; CDR3 protein: CASSLRNLYGYTF; CDR3 DNA: TGTGCCAGCAGCTTACGGAATCTCTATGGCTACACCTTC
clone size: NA; D gene: NA; J gene: TRBJ2-7; V gene: TRBV28; CDR3 protein: CASSSGGGYYEQYF; CDR3 DNA: TGTGCCAGCAGTTCGGGGGGCGGGTACTACGAGCAGTACTTC
clone size: few; D gene: NA; J gene: TRBJ2-5; V gene: TRBV13; CDR3 protein: CASSLMGKTQYF; CDR3 DNA: TGTGCCAGCAGCTTAATGGGGAAGACCCAGTACTTC
clone size: NA; D gene: NA; J gene: TRBJ2-1; V gene: TRBV9; CDR3 protein: CASSPSGPVPEQFF; CDR3 DNA: TGTGCCAGCAGCCCTTCAGGACCAGTACCCGAGCAGTTCTTC
clone size: few; D gene: TRBD2; J gene: TRBJ2-7; V gene: TRBV7-8; CDR3 protein: CASSLLAGGPPYEQYF; CDR3 DNA: TGTGCCAGCAGCTTACTAGCGGGAGGGCCCCCCTACGAGCAGTACTTC
clone size: NA; D gene: NA; J gene: TRBJ1-1; V gene: TRBV3-1; CDR3 protein: CASSQAGEIEAFF; CDR3 DNA: TGTGCCAGCAGCCAAGCGGGGGAGATTGAAGCTTTCTTT
clone size: few; D gene: TRBD1; J gene: TRBJ2-1; V gene: TRBV10-3; CDR3 protein: CAIREGQGDEQFF; CDR3 DNA: TGTGCCATCAGGGAGGGACAGGGCGATGAGCAGTTCTTC
clone size: NA; D gene: TRBD2; J gene: TRBJ2-7; V gene: TRBV7-2; CDR3 protein: CASSRLAVNEQYF; CDR3 DNA: TGTGCCAGCAGCCGACTAGCGGTGAACGAGCAGTACTTC
clone size: NA; D gene: NA; J gene: TRBJ2-4; V gene: TRBV12-3/TRBV12-4; CDR3 protein: CASSLAQDRKNIQYF; CDR3 DNA: TGTGCTAGCAGTTTAGCCCAGGACCGTAAAAACATTCAGTACTTC
clone size: NA; D gene: TRBD2; J gene: TRBJ2-3; V gene: TRBV3-1; CDR3 protein: CASSQVVTGGRAEDTQYF; CDR3 DNA: TGTGCCAGCAGCCAAGTCGTAACGGGCGGGAGGGCCGAAGATACGCAGTATTTT
clone size: few; D gene: TRBD2; J gene: TRBJ2-5; V gene: TRBV12-5; CDR3 protein: CASGPSGAETQYF; CDR3 DNA: TGTGCTAGTGGCCCTAGCGGGGCGGAGACCCAGTACTTC
clone size: few; D gene: NA; J gene: TRBJ2-5; V gene: TRBV7-9; CDR3 protein: CASSEGSF; CDR3 DNA: TGTGCCAGCAGCGAAGGGAGCTTC
clone size: NA; D gene: NA; J gene: TRBJ2-1; V gene: TRBV5-1; CDR3 protein: CASSFLESSYNEQFF; CDR3 DNA: TGCGCCAGCAGCTTCCTTGAGAGTTCCTACAATGAGCAGTTCTTC
clone size: few; D gene: TRBD1; J gene: TRBJ1-6; V gene: TRBV28; CDR3 protein: CASRRQGLPFDSPLHF; CDR3 DNA: TGTGCCAGCCGTAGACAGGGGCTCCCTTTTGATTCACCCCTCCACTTT
clone size: NA; D gene: NA; J gene: TRBJ1-4; V gene: TRBV20-1; CDR3 protein: CSARDPRRAGVDEKLFF; CDR3 DNA: TGCAGTGCTAGAGATCCCCGACGGGCGGGTGTGGATGAAAAACTGTTTTTT
clone size: NA; D gene: NA; J gene: TRBJ2-7; V gene: TRBV2; CDR3 protein: CASSDPVAEPYEQYF; CDR3 DNA: TGTGCCAGCAGTGATCCGGTAGCGGAACCCTACGAGCAGTACTTC
clone size: few; D gene: NA; J gene: TRBJ1-2; V gene: TRBV29-1; CDR3 protein: CSVEQDNYGYTF; CDR3 DNA: TGCAGCGTAGAACAGGATAACTATGGCTACACCTTC
clone size: NA; D gene: TRBD2; J gene: TRBJ2-5; V gene: TRBV28; CDR3 protein: CATNALAGGRETQYF; CDR3 DNA: TGTGCCACCAACGCGCTAGCGGGGGGCCGAGAGACCCAGTACTTC
clone size: NA; D gene: NA; J gene: TRBJ1-2; V gene: TRBV6-2/TRBV6-3; CDR3 protein: CASSYGTYGYTF; CDR3 DNA: TGTGCCAGCAGTTACGGGACCTATGGCTACACCTTC
clone size: few; D gene: NA; J gene: TRBJ2-7; V gene: TRBV2; CDR3 protein: CASGTEVGYEQYF; CDR3 DNA: TGTGCCAGCGGGACCGAAGTGGGGTACGAGCAGTACTTC
clone size: NA; D gene: TRBD1; J gene: TRBJ2-3; V gene: TRBV4-1; CDR3 protein: CASSPKHRDRGIPDTQYF; CDR3 DNA: TGCGCCAGCAGCCCTAAGCACCGGGACAGGGGGATCCCAGATACGCAGTATTTT
clone size: few; D gene: NA; J gene: TRBJ2-1; V gene: TRBV28; CDR3 protein: CASSLKGGEQFF; CDR3 DNA: TGTGCCAGCAGTTTAAAGGGGGGGGAGCAGTTCTTC
clone size: many; D gene: TRBD2; J gene: TRBJ2-1; V gene: TRBV7-8; CDR3 protein: CASSYGLADEQFF; CDR3 DNA: TGTGCCAGCAGCTATGGACTAGCGGATGAGCAGTTCTTC
clone size: NA; D gene: NA; J gene: TRBJ1-5; V gene: TRBV20-1; CDR3 protein: CGARDRSNQPQHF; CDR3 DNA: TGCGGTGCTAGAGATCGGAGCAATCAGCCCCAGCATTTT
clone size: NA; D gene: NA; J gene: TRBJ2-7; V gene: TRBV7-2; CDR3 protein: CASSPQSVTYEQYF; CDR3 DNA: TGTGCCAGCAGCCCCCAGAGTGTAACCTACGAGCAGTACTTC